These 2 T cell receptor beta chains originate from one sample sequenced in a study of response to subunit inactivated influenza vaccine. TCRdb reprocessed the RT-PCR reads via MiXCR and lists one record per CDR3 protein. The sample contains some 500,000 distinct CDR3 sequences, less than 30% of which appear only once. The sample in question was CD4+ T cells sorted from PBMCs, obtained about 5 days after vaccination. These receptor sequences come from a man over 45 who received an inactivated influenza vaccine.

Written as DNA, the CDR3 is TGCAGTGCCCCGGGGGGTGGCAACGAGCAGTACTTC. Amino acids: CSAPGGGNEQYF. V usage is TRBV20-1 and J usage is TRBJ2-7, with 7 bases identical to TRBD2. CDR1 DFQATT and CDR2 SNEGSKA come from the germline V gene (reference sequence). V shed 6 bases and J 5 bases; nucleotides not matched to a gene: 7. The CDR3 runs 12 residues.

The chain links TRBV6-1 to TRBJ2-2; a weak D match, TRBD2 (5 bases). The CDR3 contains 14 residues. V was pared by 6 bases and J by 7 bases, with 15 bases between. Germline V gives CDR1 MNHNS, CDR2 SASEGT. This CDR3 is CASRTGNTGGELFF. The CDR3 DNA sequence: TGTGCCAGCAGAACGGGGAATACCGGCGGGGAGCTGTTTTTT.